These 20 T cell receptor beta chains share one sample of origin, sequenced in a study of shared clonotypes between healthy human individuals. Assay: immunoSEQ multiplex PCR; the TCRdb copy retains only in-frame clones and omits some. The sample has hundreds of thousands of clones, about 91% seen once; the top ten hold roughly 24%. Naive-designated CD8 cells lacked CD45RO, were positively enriched for CCR7, and omitted terminally differentiated effector memory CD45RA+ cells. Sequences were obtained from naive CD8+ T cells sorted from blood. The origin of the receptors is a man between 25 and 39 years old in good health.

This clone was counted between two and nine times. The gene calls are TRBV6-5 and TRBJ2-2; tentative D call: TRBD2 (6 bases). V dropped 7 bases and J dropped 2 bases, with 11 bases sitting between them. The CDR3 is made up of 14 amino acids. The germline CDR1 and CDR2 sequences are MNHEY and SVGAGI. CDR3 coding DNA: TGTGCCAGCACCACGGGACTTAACACCGGGGAGCTGTTTTTT. It yields the protein CASTTGLNTGELFF.

CDR3 in DNA: TGCGCCAGCAGAGCCCGGGACAGGGGATCTGAGGGCTACACCTTC. It encodes CASRARDRGSEGYTF. This chain links TRBV4-1 with TRBJ1-2; the match to TRBD1 covers 10 bases. V shed 6 bases, J shed 8 bases, and the junction held 12 bases outside the gene matches. The germline gives CDR1 MGHRA, CDR2 YSYEKL. The CDR3 has 15 residues.

The chain carries TRBV7-9 and TRBJ2-1; possibly TRBD2 for D (6 bases). Looked up from germline, CDR1 is SEHNR and CDR2 is FQNEAQ (reference sequence). This CDR3 comprises 13 residues. Trimming took 5 bases from V and 8 from J, leaving 13 bases between them. The chain's CDR3 is CASSPRWEDEQFF. The CDR3 DNA sequence: TGTGCCAGCAGCCCGAGGTGGGAGGATGAGCAGTTCTTC.

The chain uses TRBV28 and TRBJ1-2; D not resolved. The V gene lost 4 bases and the J gene lost 6 bases, with 15 bases spanning the gap. This CDR3 has 14 amino acids. CDR1 is MDHEN and CDR2 is SYDVKM in the germline V gene. The CDR3 coding sequence is TGTGCCAGCAGTTATACAACGGGTAGTAATGGCTACACCTTC. The encoded protein is CASSYTTGSNGYTF.

This chain links TRBV27 with TRBJ1-5; D remains unclear. V was clipped by 8 bases and J by 4 bases, with 18 bases between them. CDR3 length: 15 amino acids. Germline CDR1 and CDR2: MNHEY and SMNVEV (reference sequence). CDR3 bases: TGTGCCAGCTCGGTTCGGGCTATTGGGAATCAGCCCCAGCATTTT. Translation gives CASSVRAIGNQPQHF.

This chain links TRBV7-9 with TRBJ2-2; D is undetermined. The V end lost 0 bases, the J end lost 0 bases, and 8 bases lay between the germline ends. Germline V gene lookup returns CDR1 SEHNR and CDR2 FQNEAQ (reference sequence). CDR3 length equals 16 residues. CDR3 nucleotides: TGTGCCAGCAGCTTAGCGGGATTCGCGAACACCGGGGAGCTGTTTTTT. It is translated as CASSLAGFANTGELFF.

The V gene is TRBV20-1, the J gene TRBJ2-7; tentative D call: TRBD1 (6 bases). The CDR3 sequence is 11 residues long. Germline CDR1 and CDR2: DFQATT and SNEGSKA (reference sequence). This chain's CDR3 is CMISPGQRQYF. The CDR3 region has the DNA TGCATGATATCACCTGGACAGAGGCAGTACTTC.

The chain combines TRBV30 with TRBJ1-4; D remains ambiguous. V was cut by 0 bases and J by 8 bases, with 13 bases left in between. Germline V CDR1 and CDR2: GTSNPN, SVGIG (reference sequence). The CDR3 sequence is 14 residues long. CDR3 sequence: CAWSVVERKEKLFF. The CDR3 DNA sequence: TGTGCCTGGAGTGTTGTGGAACGAAAGGAAAAACTGTTTTTT.

This chain uses TRBV7-9 with TRBJ2-7; no clear D gene. Trimming removed 5 bases from V and 3 bases from J, with 11 bases in between. The CDR3 loop spans 13 amino acids. Germline assignment: CDR1 SEHNR and CDR2 FQNEAQ (reference sequence). CDR3 region: CASSQPANYEQYF. In DNA form, the CDR3 reads TGTGCCAGCAGCCAGCCAGCCAACTACGAGCAGTACTTC.

With regard to this clone: It is unclear where the CDR3 begins or ends on the DNA, so no DNA is shown, and the CDR3 is as TCRdb lists it. J is TRBJ1-2 and V is TRBV5-4. CDR1 is SGHNT, CDR2 YYREEE, per germline (reference sequence). The CDR3 length is 14 residues, termini included. Here the CDR3 reads CASSWNRDFRGYTF.

This clone is a singleton in its sample. Other nucleotide sequences from this sample produce the same CDR3. The chain has TRBV27 and TRBJ2-1, with 10 bases identical to TRBD2. V lost 4 bases to trimming and J lost 4 bases; unmatched junction nucleotides: 4. The germline gives CDR1 MNHEY, CDR2 SMNVEV (reference sequence). CDR3 length: 15 residues. The CDR3 protein is CASSSLAGAYNEQFF. DNA for the CDR3: TGTGCCAGCAGTTCCCTAGCGGGAGCATACAATGAGCAGTTCTTC.

This clone was found once. This chain connects TRBV29-1 to TRBJ2-1; TRBD1 agrees at 9 bases. The CDR3 has 14 residues. V was clipped by 7 bases and J by 7 bases; unmatched bases: 11. Germline V gene sequence: CDR1 SQVTM, CDR2 ANQGSEA. In DNA form, the CDR3 reads TGCAGCGGTAAACAGGGGGCTTTGTGGAATGAGCAGTTCTTC. As protein: CSGKQGALWNEQFF.

The V call is TRBV7-3, the J call TRBJ2-1; 8 nucleotides agree with TRBD1. Trimming took 3 bases from V and 8 from J; bases not matched to a gene: 9. The germline gives CDR1 SGHTA, CDR2 FQGTGA. This CDR3 has 15 amino acids. CDR3 nucleotide sequence: TGTGCCAGCAGCTTCGGGACAGGACCCGACGATGAGCAGTTCTTC. Residues: CASSFGTGPDDEQFF.

The chain employs TRBV13 and TRBJ2-7; 10 bases match TRBD2. V shed 5 bases, J shed 3 bases, and the junction held 4 bases outside the gene matches. Per the germline V gene, CDR1 is PRHDT and CDR2 is FYEKMQ (reference sequence). CDR3 size: 14 residues. In DNA form, the CDR3 reads TGTGCCAGCAGCCCTAGCGGGAGTTTCTACGAGCAGTACTTC. Its protein is CASSPSGSFYEQYF.

The chain links TRBV28 to TRBJ2-3; 11 bases are a match to TRBD2. The junction had 8 bases not matched to a gene; V was cut back by 5 bases and J by 4 bases. The germline gives CDR1 MDHEN, CDR2 SYDVKM. The CDR3 has 16 amino acids. The DNA of the CDR3 is TGTGCCAGCAGTGGGGCTTTAGCGGGAGGGCCAGATACGCAGTATTTT. Its translation is CASSGALAGGPDTQYF.

As regards this clone: Other DNA sequences within the sample encode an identical CDR3. The J gene is TRBJ2-6, the V gene TRBV2; D is unresolved. The V and J ends lost 3 bases and 0 bases respectively, with 6 bases between them. The CDR3 is made up of 15 amino acids. The germline gives CDR1 SNHLY, CDR2 FYNNEI. Here the CDR3 DNA reads TGTGCCAGCAGTGAGGGTTCCTCTGGGGCCAACGTCCTGACTTTC. This translates into CASSEGSSGANVLTF.

The rearrangement links TRBV27 to TRBJ1-2; a possible D gene is TRBD1 (5 bases). Deletions cut 3 bases from V and 5 bases from J, with 16 bases between. This CDR3 spans 15 amino acids. Germline assignment: CDR1 MNHEY and CDR2 SMNVEV (reference sequence). Here the CDR3 reads CASSFDRDGAYGYTF. The CDR3 coding sequence is TGTGCCAGCAGTTTCGACCGGGACGGTGCATATGGCTACACCTTC.

The V and J genes are TRBV29-1 and TRBJ2-7; possible D gene TRBD1, 5 bases. From germline, CDR1 is SQVTM and CDR2 ANQGSEA. The CDR3 is made up of 12 amino acids. V was pared by 0 bases and J by 4 bases, with 7 bases between. CDR3 in amino acids: CSVEDSGYEQYF. CDR3 coding DNA: TGCAGCGTTGAAGATTCAGGGTACGAGCAGTACTTC.

The chain is built from TRBV29-1 and TRBJ2-3, with TRBD2 matching 11 bases. The CDR3 covers 20 residues. Germline CDR1 and CDR2: SQVTM and ANQGSEA. Unmatched junction bases numbered 26, after V lost 8 bases and J lost 4 bases. The CDR3 nucleotides are TGCAGCTCAAATTACCTCTCTGGGGTGAATAGCGGGAGGGCCCCAGATACGCAGTATTTT. Amino acids: CSSNYLSGVNSGRAPDTQYF.

The table lists this clone with a count of one. At one boundary the junction diverges from the germline segment, which might be a read error. V and J are TRBV2 and TRBJ2-7; perhaps TRBD1 as D (6 bases). This CDR3 region has 10 residues. Per the germline V gene, CDR1 is SNHLY and CDR2 is FYNNEI. The CDR3 reads CASRGARVCF. The CDR3 DNA reads TGTGCCAGCAGGGGGGCCAGGGTCTGCTTC. The whole variable domain, remainder taken from reference TRBV2 and TRBJ2-7, is EPEVTQTPSHQVTQMGQEVILRCVPISNHLYFYWYRQILGQKVEFLVSFYNNEISEKSEIFDDQFSVERPDGSNFTLKIRSTKLEDSAMYFCASRGARVCFGPGTRLTVT.